This T cell receptor (beta chain) was identified in a study of T cell responses to AZD1222 COVID-19 vaccine. Study-wide results and limits: Repertoire sampling was restricted to post-peak T cell response timepoints. At baseline, seropositivity was found in only six AZD1222 recipients. A mostly white British donor set with more females was recruited, and clonal diversity was possibly underestimated. Close to half of all spike-specific TCRs reportedly target regions of the variants that are unmutated.

Assay used: immunoSEQ multiplex PCR; TCRdb lists only in-frame clones, some missing. This table has roughly 98,000 clones, roughly 86% appearing once. About this clone: What it binds is unknown.

V lost 5 bases and J lost 5; bases outside the gene matches: 2. The CDR3 runs to 13 residues. The germline CDR1 and CDR2 sequences are MDHEN and SYDVKM. This sample comprised peripheral blood, obtained 28 days after the second AZD1222 dose. The TCR originated in an adult who received the AZD1222 COVID-19 vaccine. V usage is TRBV28 and J usage is TRBJ1-3, with 8 bases fitting TRBD1. The DNA for the CDR3 is TGTGCCAGCAGTACAGGGGGTCGAAACACCATATATTTT. Translated: CASSTGGRNTIYF.